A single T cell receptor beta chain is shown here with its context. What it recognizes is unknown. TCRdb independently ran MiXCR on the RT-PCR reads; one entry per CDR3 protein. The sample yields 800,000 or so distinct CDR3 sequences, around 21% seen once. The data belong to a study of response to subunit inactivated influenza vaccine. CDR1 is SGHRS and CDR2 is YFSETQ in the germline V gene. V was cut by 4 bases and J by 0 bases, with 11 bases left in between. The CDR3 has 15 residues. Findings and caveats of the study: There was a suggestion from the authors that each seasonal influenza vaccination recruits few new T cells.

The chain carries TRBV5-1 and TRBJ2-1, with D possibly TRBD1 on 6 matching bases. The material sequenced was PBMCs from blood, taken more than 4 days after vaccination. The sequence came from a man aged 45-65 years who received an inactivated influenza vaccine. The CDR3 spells CASSVQGHSYNEQFF. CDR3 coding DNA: TGCGCCAGCAGCGTGCAGGGACACTCCTACAATGAGCAGTTCTTC.